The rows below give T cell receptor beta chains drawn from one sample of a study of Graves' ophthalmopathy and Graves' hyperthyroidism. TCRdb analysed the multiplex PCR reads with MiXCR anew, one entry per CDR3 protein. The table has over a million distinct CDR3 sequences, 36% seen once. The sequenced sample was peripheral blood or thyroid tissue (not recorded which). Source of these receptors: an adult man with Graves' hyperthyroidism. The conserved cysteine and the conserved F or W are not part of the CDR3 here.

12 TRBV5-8 ASSLPGRAIEQY
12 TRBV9 ASSPEGGSTEAF
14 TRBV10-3 AISESFLTPPYEQY
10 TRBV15 ATSRGMGMAY
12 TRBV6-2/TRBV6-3 ASRIRDGSGELF
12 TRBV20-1 SARDLQGSVTQY
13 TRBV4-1 ASSQGDSGYQPQH
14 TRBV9 ASSEALAGGLETQF
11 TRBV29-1 SVGSGGAYEQY
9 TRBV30 AWSIGTGLF
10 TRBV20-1 SAGGTGYEQY
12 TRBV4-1 ASSQDWAEETQY
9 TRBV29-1 SGYRAEKLF
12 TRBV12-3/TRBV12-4 ASSSSGAFETQY
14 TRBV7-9 ASSSPRTGDLYEQY
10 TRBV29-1 SVRRQGNEQY
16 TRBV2 ASSVLTSGASPSNEQF
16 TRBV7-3 ASSSTGTGFSGANVLT
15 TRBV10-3 AIRESPTGPRYSPLH
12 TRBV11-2 ASRNSGRGGELF
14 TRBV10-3 AIVAHLSSGANVLT
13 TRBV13 ASSPGRVFSYEQY
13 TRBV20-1 SGARGLSGAETQY
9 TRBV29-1 SVERRNGYT
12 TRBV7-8 ASSLRAGGTSGS
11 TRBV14 ASSHKRRETQY
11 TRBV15 ATERGGDNGSR
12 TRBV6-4 ASIPTGANTEAF
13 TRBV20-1 SARRIRGQGREQY
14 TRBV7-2 ASSTLQPGQPYEQY
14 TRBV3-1 ASSPSTVLYNSPLH
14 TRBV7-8 ASSLIDPFSGNTIY
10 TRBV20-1 SRTGTGAEAF
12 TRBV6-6 ASSLDRGHTEAF
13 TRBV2 ASRERRGTGEKLF
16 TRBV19 ASSMNRDRGRRVYGYT
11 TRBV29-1 SVDMGTGVVYT
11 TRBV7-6 ASSLVGSSGYT
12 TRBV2 ASSVVTGDSPLH
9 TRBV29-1 SVGAREKLF
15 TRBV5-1 ASSQRQGSGSVNEQY
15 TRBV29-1 SVEDRGTQTSGNTIY
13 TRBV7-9 ASSRGRVGRQPQH
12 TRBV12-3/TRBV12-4 ASSLLLATGELF
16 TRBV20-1 SARDWGRGQGRNQPQH
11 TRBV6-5 ASSYRGDSPLH
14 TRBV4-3 VSSQVRQGARQGYT
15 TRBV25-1 ASSLRRRGRSNQPQH
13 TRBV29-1 SVEDRAGVGYEQY
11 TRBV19 ASRKERSYEQY
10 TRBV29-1 SVSAGNQPQH
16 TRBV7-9 ASSLASRVSFAMKTQY